Below are 32 T cell receptor beta chains sequenced from a single sample in a study of OX40 agonist ivuxolimab in advanced cancers. The protocol was immunoSEQ multiplex PCR, while the TCRdb copy is restricted to in-frame clones and leaves out a portion. The repertoire holds some 120,000 clones, with just under 95% as singletons. The source was CD4+ or CD8+ T cells sorted from blood, collected in a trial of the OX40 agonist ivuxolimab. These receptors were taken from an adult with an advanced solid tumor such as melanoma, head and neck, liver or kidney cancer.

V and J are TRBV28 and TRBJ2-7; 7 bases fit TRBD2. CDR3 length: 16 amino acids. The J segment lost 2 bases and the V segment lost 1 base, leaving 8 bases of the junction unmatched. CDR1 and CDR2 (germline): MDHEN, SYDVKM. Here the CDR3 reads CASSLSGGDGTYEQYF. CDR3 in DNA: TGTGCCAGCAGTTTATCTGGGGGGGACGGCACCTACGAGCAGTACTTC.

The chain has TRBV28 and TRBJ1-5, with D possibly matching TRBD1 (6 bases). V gave up 3 bases and J gave up 6 bases, with 12 bases separating them. CDR1 and CDR2 from the germline V gene are MDHEN and SYDVKM. The CDR3 totals 14 residues. CDR3 nucleotides: TGTGCCAGCAGTTTCGGCAGGGGAGGTCAGCCCCAGCATTTT. This gives the protein CASSFGRGGQPQHF.

The V and J genes are TRBV7-3 and TRBJ2-7; D ambiguous. Germline-derived CDR1 and CDR2 are SGHTA and FQGTGA. This CDR3 contains 12 residues. V shed 2 bases and J shed 7 bases, with 9 bases lying between them. CDR3 region: CASSLSGEEQYF. CDR3 bases: TGTGCCAGCAGCTTATCCGGAGAAGAGCAGTACTTC.

The chain recombines TRBV5-6 with TRBJ1-1, with 7 bases that match TRBD1. J gave up 3 bases and V 0 bases, and 11 bases lay outside the gene matches. CDR1 and CDR2 (germline): SGHDT, YYEEEE. This CDR3 has 17 amino acids. The CDR3 protein is CASSLGRGTVIYTEAFF. For the CDR3, the DNA is TGTGCCAGCAGCTTGGGCCGAGGGACAGTAATTTACACTGAAGCTTTCTTT.

The chain links TRBV28 to TRBJ2-5, with 8 bases lining up with TRBD1. The V gene's germline CDR1 is MDHEN and CDR2 SYDVKM. The CDR3 extends over 15 amino acids. Losses at the gene ends were 5 bases for V and 2 bases for J; bases not matched to a gene: 7. CDR3 region: CASSAPRTGQETQYF. The CDR3, as DNA: TGTGCCAGCAGTGCACCCCGGACAGGGCAAGAGACCCAGTACTTC.

The chain has TRBV7-6 and TRBJ2-5; unclear D gene. The germline V and J ends were trimmed by 1 base and 4 bases, with 19 bases remaining between them. This CDR3 spans 17 amino acids. From germline, CDR1 is SGHVS and CDR2 FNYEAQ. The DNA of the CDR3 is TGTGCCAGCAGCTTAGTTGCTCGGGCGGAGAGGCGAGAGACCCAGTACTTC. This encodes CASSLVARAERRETQYF. The entire variable domain, with the rest obtained from reference TRBV7-6 and TRBJ2-5, is as follows: GAGVSQSPRYKVTKRGQDVALRCDPISGHVSLYWYRQALGQGPEFLTYFNYEAQQDKSGLPNDRFSAERPEGSISTLTIQRTEQRDSAMYRCASSLVARAERRETQYFGPGTRLLVL.

V gene TRBV30 combines with J gene TRBJ2-7; 10 bases align to TRBD2. This CDR3 contains 15 residues. J was trimmed by 3 bases and V by 3 bases; bases with no gene match: 8. Germline lookup yields CDR1 GTSNPN and CDR2 SVGIG (reference sequence). This chain's CDR3 is CAWSPLAGVHYEQYF. CDR3 sequence (DNA): TGTGCCTGGAGCCCTCTAGCGGGAGTTCACTACGAGCAGTACTTC.

This clone occurred once. This sample includes further DNA sequences coding for the same CDR3. The J gene is TRBJ1-2, the V gene TRBV21-1; TRBD1 is the table's D call, not checked against the DNA. TRBV21-1 is a recognized pseudogene. CDR3 size: 15 residues. CDR3 amino acids: CASSKGPQGPYGYTF. The CDR3 nucleotides read TGTGCCAGCAGCAAGGGTCCGCAGGGGCCCTATGGCTACACCTTC.

This chain links TRBV9 with TRBJ2-1; 8 bases are a match to TRBD2. The CDR3 loop spans 15 amino acids. With 0 bases clipped from V and 8 bases from J, the junction kept 7 bases outside the gene matches. Germline V gene sequence: CDR1 SGDLS, CDR2 YYNGEE. CDR3 region: CASSVEAGVYYEQFF. The DNA of the CDR3 is TGTGCCAGCAGCGTAGAAGCGGGAGTCTATTATGAGCAGTTCTTC.

This rearrangement joins TRBV28 to TRBJ2-3; D is uncertain. The V end was cut by 3 bases, the J end by 5 bases, with 27 bases between. The germline gives CDR1 MDHEN, CDR2 SYDVKM. This CDR3 comprises 19 residues. The CDR3 reads CASSLFSLRQRPKLDTQYF. For the CDR3, the DNA is TGTGCCAGCAGTTTGTTCTCCCTGAGACAACGACCTAAATTAGATACGCAGTATTTT. Looking up the rest from reference TRBV28 and TRBJ2-3 gives the full variable domain: DVKVTQSSRYLVKRTGEKVFLECVQDMDHENMFWYRQDPGLGLRLIYFSYDVKMKEKGDIPEGYSVSREKKERFSLILESASTNQTSMYLCASSLFSLRQRPKLDTQYFGPGTRLTVL.

CDR3 amino acids: CASSLKRRLAGLAKNIQYF. CDR3 bases: TGTGCCAGCAGTTTAAAGCGACGGCTAGCGGGGTTAGCCAAAAACATTCAGTACTTC. The chain carries TRBV28 and TRBJ2-4, with 9 bases identical to TRBD2. Germline CDR1 reads MDHEN; CDR2 reads SYDVKM. This CDR3 is 19 amino acids long. The V and J ends lost 2 bases and 0 bases, in that order; junction bases with no gene match: 11. The full variable domain, in which reference TRBV28 and TRBJ2-4 provide the parts outside the CDR3, is DVKVTQSSRYLVKRTGEKVFLECVQDMDHENMFWYRQDPGLGLRLIYFSYDVKMKEKGDIPEGYSVSREKKERFSLILESASTNQTSMYLCASSLKRRLAGLAKNIQYFGAGTRLSVL.

The V gene is TRBV19, the J gene TRBJ2-1; maybe TRBD2 (5 bases). V lost 4 bases and J 3 bases, leaving 13 bases between the germline ends. Germline V gene data show CDR1 as LNHDA and CDR2 as SQIVND (reference sequence). The CDR3 has 15 residues. The CDR3 protein is CASSTAGPLYNEQFF. As DNA, the CDR3 is TGTGCCAGTAGTACGGCGGGCCCACTCTACAATGAGCAGTTCTTC.

The rearrangement links TRBV6-5 to TRBJ2-1; TRBD2 aligns across 8 bases. V trimming: 6 bases; J trimming: 5 bases; junction bases outside the gene matches: 9. This CDR3 is built from 15 residues. Germline V gene data show CDR1 as MNHEY and CDR2 as SVGAGI. The CDR3 nucleotides are TGTGCCAGCAGCTCCGGGACTAGTACTAACAATGAGCAGTTCTTC. Translated: CASSSGTSTNNEQFF.

Only one count was recorded for this clone. The chain has TRBV5-1 and TRBJ2-5, with D maybe TRBD1 (6 bases). The J call could be wrong; TRBJ2-7 is a better fit for the DNA end. The CDR3 spans 15 residues. CDR1 and CDR2 from the germline V gene are SGHRS and YFSETQ. CDR3 residues: CASSLRQDTSYEQYF. CDR3 DNA sequence: TGCGCCAGCAGCTTGAGACAGGACACCTCCTACGAGCAGTACTTC.

This chain connects TRBV7-3 to TRBJ1-2, with D tentatively TRBD1 (6 bases). The CDR3 is made up of 15 amino acids. The germline gives CDR1 SGHTA, CDR2 FQGTGA. V was pared by 0 bases and J by 4 bases, with 12 bases between. CDR3 amino acids: CASSLTLGGAYGYTF. The CDR3 DNA reads TGTGCCAGCAGCTTAACGTTGGGGGGCGCCTATGGCTACACCTTC.

V gene TRBV6-5 combines with J gene TRBJ2-1; D is unclear. This CDR3 comprises 15 residues. Germline CDR1 and CDR2: MNHEY and SVGAGI. V gave up 2 bases and J gave up 8 bases, with 16 bases separating them. The CDR3 loop reads CASSYNGRRSDEQFF. The DNA for the CDR3 is TGTGCCAGCAGTTACAACGGACGAAGAAGCGATGAGCAGTTCTTC.

The chain employs TRBV5-4 and TRBJ2-7; 10 bases agree with TRBD2. The trim removed 0 bases at V and 3 bases at J, leaving 6 bases unmatched. CDR1 and CDR2 (germline): SGHNT, YYREEE (reference sequence). This CDR3 is built from 16 residues. CDR3 nucleotide sequence: TGTGCCAGCAGCTTGGAGGCTAGCGGGGGAAACTACGAGCAGTACTTC. As protein: CASSLEASGGNYEQYF.

V gene TRBV19 combines with J gene TRBJ2-7, with D perhaps matching TRBD1 (6 bases). Germline CDR1 is LNHDA and CDR2 is SQIVND (reference sequence). The V gene lost 1 base and the J gene lost 0 bases, with 16 bases spanning the gap. The CDR3 is 17 amino acids. The CDR3 protein is CASSIATLTGISYEQYF. The CDR3 coding sequence is TGTGCCAGTAGTATAGCTACCCTAACAGGGATCTCCTACGAGCAGTACTTC.

The genes are TRBV5-1 and TRBJ1-4, with D uncertain. Germline lookup yields CDR1 SGHRS and CDR2 YFSETQ. V dropped 3 bases and J dropped 4 bases, with 10 bases sitting between them. The CDR3 runs to 14 residues. CDR3 sequence (DNA): TGCGCCAGCAGCTCCCGGACGAATAATGAAAAACTGTTTTTT. As protein: CASSSRTNNEKLFF.

This chain links TRBV18 with TRBJ1-1; maybe TRBD1 (6 bases). Deletions cut 3 bases from V and 1 base from J, with 12 bases between. The CDR3 spans 15 residues. Germline loops: CDR1 KGHSH, CDR2 LQKENI. CDR3 loop: CASSPTTGSNTEAFF. The CDR3 DNA reads as TGTGCCAGCTCACCGACGACAGGATCGAACACTGAAGCTTTCTTT.

The chain recombines TRBV6-5 with TRBJ2-7; D perhaps matches TRBD1 (6 bases). The CDR3 consists of 16 residues. Trimming left V 0 bases short and J 0 bases short, with 12 bases between. Germline assignment: CDR1 MNHEY and CDR2 SVGAGI. CDR3 DNA sequence: TGTGCCAGCAGTTACTCGGGCCAGGGGAGCTCCTACGAGCAGTACTTC. Translated, it gives CASSYSGQGSSYEQYF.

By share, this clone counts as medium-sized. This chain joins TRBV4-3 and TRBJ2-5; TRBD1 agrees at 8 bases. Germline-derived CDR1 and CDR2 are LGHNA and YSLEER. J gave up 2 bases and V 1 base, and 9 bases lay outside the gene matches. The CDR3 has 17 amino acids. The DNA of the CDR3 is TGCGCCAGCAGCCAAGCGCTGGGGACAGGAGCTCAAGAGACCCAGTACTTC. Translating gives CASSQALGTGAQETQYF.

This rearrangement joins TRBV2 to TRBJ2-5; possible D gene TRBD1, 6 bases. V lost 6 bases, J lost 3 bases, and 14 bases lay in between. Germline values: CDR1 SNHLY, CDR2 FYNNEI. The CDR3 is 14 amino acids. The CDR3 nucleotides read TGTGCCAGCAGCGTACAGGGAATAGAAGAGACCCAGTACTTC. Encoded protein: CASSVQGIEETQYF.

The gene calls are TRBV6-4 and TRBJ2-2; no firm D call. Trimming stripped 4 bases from V and 2 bases from J, with 8 bases between. This CDR3 has 14 amino acids. The germline V gene has CDR1 MRHNA and CDR2 SNTAGT. The CDR3 is CASSATYNTGELFF. CDR3 in DNA: TGTGCCAGCAGTGCTACTTATAACACCGGGGAGCTGTTTTTT.

The chain recombines TRBV5-1 with TRBJ2-5; unclear D gene. This CDR3 comprises 13 residues. Germline assignment: CDR1 SGHRS and CDR2 YFSETQ. V shed 0 bases and J shed 4 bases, with 7 bases lying between them. The CDR3 loop reads CASSLGRGETQYF. CDR3 nucleotides: TGCGCCAGCAGCTTGGGGAGAGGAGAGACCCAGTACTTC.

This clone was counted only a few times. The V and J genes are TRBV9 and TRBJ1-4; D is perhaps TRBD1 (6 bases). The CDR3 has 14 amino acids. Trimming took 4 bases from V and 3 from J, leaving 10 bases between them. Germline values: CDR1 SGDLS, CDR2 YYNGEE. The CDR3 DNA follows: TGTGCCAGCAGCACACAGGGAGCTAATGAAAAACTGTTTTTT. Amino acids: CASSTQGANEKLFF.

The CDR3 DNA reads as TGTGCCAGCAGTTTCCTAGCAGGCTATGGCTACACCTTC. Amino acids: CASSFLAGYGYTF. The genes are TRBV27 and TRBJ1-2; no clear D. The V end lost 3 bases, the J end lost 4 bases, and 9 bases lay between the germline ends. Germline lookup yields CDR1 MNHEY and CDR2 SMNVEV (reference sequence). This CDR3 region has 13 residues.

V gene TRBV19 combines with J gene TRBJ2-5, with TRBD1 matching over 8 bases. CDR3 length: 14 residues. The germline CDR1 and CDR2 sequences are LNHDA and SQIVND (reference sequence). The V segment lost 5 bases and the J segment 5 bases; nucleotides outside the gene matches: 7. Here the CDR3 reads CASSVPGGPETQYF. The CDR3 DNA follows: TGTGCCAGTAGTGTCCCAGGGGGCCCTGAGACCCAGTACTTC.

This chain uses TRBV23-1 with TRBJ2-1; possible D gene TRBD1, 6 bases. TRBV23-1 is known as an ORF, though its function is uncertain. Deletions cut 2 bases from V and 15 bases from J, with 26 bases between. CDR3 length: 16 amino acids. CDR3 in amino acids: CASSQVGDNLGMGRFF. The DNA for the CDR3 is TGCGCCAGCAGTCAAGTGGGGGACAATTTAGGAATGGGTCGGTTCTTC.

V is TRBV5-1 and J is TRBJ1-3, with D hard to call. Germline V gene lookup returns CDR1 SGHRS and CDR2 YFSETQ. The CDR3 is made up of 14 amino acids. V shed 4 bases and J shed 2 bases, with 10 bases lying between them. CDR3 loop: CASSPDTTGNTIYF. The CDR3 nucleotides are TGCGCCAGCAGCCCCGACACCACTGGAAACACCATATATTTT.

The V and J genes are TRBV6-5 and TRBJ2-6; 8 bases align to TRBD1. The junction had 4 bases not matched to a gene; V was cut back by 7 bases and J by 2 bases. The CDR3 sequence is 15 residues long. Germline V gene lookup returns CDR1 MNHEY and CDR2 SVGAGI. The CDR3 region is CASNAGGAGANVLTF. As DNA, the CDR3 is TGTGCCAGCAATGCAGGGGGCGCTGGGGCCAACGTCCTGACTTTC.

This clone was found once. V is TRBV7-9 and J is TRBJ2-1; TRBD1 or TRBD2 may be the D gene (5 bases each). Germline V CDR1 and CDR2: SEHNR, FQNEAQ (reference sequence). The CDR3 loop spans 14 amino acids. The germline V and J ends were trimmed by 8 bases and 10 bases, with 21 bases remaining between them. The CDR3 bases are TGTGCCAGCTTGAGGGACCCCCAATCGGACGAGCAGTTCTTC. This translates into CASLRDPQSDEQFF.